The 4 T cell receptor beta chains listed next were all sequenced from one sample in a study of blood T cell repertoires in COVID-19 (dated by TCRdb to the early 2020s). Libraries were constructed by the immunoSEQ multiplex PCR assay. The table comes from immuneACCESS by way of TCRdb, which keeps in-frame sequences with V and J called. Part of the clones is missing from these tables; in studies checked, under half for an unresolved V gene and the rest for unknown reasons. This sample comprises a few hundred thousand clones, under 90% of them detected only once. 4% to 5% of the sample is taken by the ten largest. The sample consisted of peripheral blood. The receptors stem from a man aged 55 to 70 with acute or convalescent COVID-19.

This clone was observed once. The V call is TRBV2, the J call TRBJ1-2, with D hard to call. This CDR3 is 11 amino acids long. Trimming stripped 6 bases from V and 3 bases from J, with 5 bases between. CDR1 SNHLY and CDR2 FYNNEI come from the germline V gene. This CDR3 is CASRRDYGYTF. As DNA, the CDR3 is TGTGCCAGCAGGAGAGACTATGGCTACACCTTC.

This chain uses TRBV5-1 with TRBJ1-4; 7 bases are a match to TRBD1. The CDR3 contains 16 residues. Germline values: CDR1 SGHRS, CDR2 YFSETQ. Germline trimming cut 4 bases from V and 0 bases from J; bases unmatched to any gene: 6. The CDR3 nucleotides read TGCGCCAGCAGCACATATACAGGGGCAACTAATGAAAAACTGTTTTTT. Its translation is CASSTYTGATNEKLFF. Full variable domain (rest looked up from reference TRBV5-1 and TRBJ1-4): KAGVTQTPRYLIKTRGQQVTLSCSPISGHRSVSWYQQTPGQGLQFLFEYFSETQRNKGNFPGRFSGRQFSNSRSEMNVSTLELGDSALYLCASSTYTGATNEKLFFGSGTQLSVL.

The chain uses TRBV19 and TRBJ2-5; 9 nucleotides match TRBD2. This CDR3 is 14 amino acids long. Trimming cost V 4 bases and J 5 bases; bases outside gene matches: 5. Germline CDR1 reads LNHDA; CDR2 reads SQIVND (reference sequence). CDR3 DNA: TGTGCCAGTAGTAGCGGGGGGGCCGGGGAGACCCAGTACTTC. Translating it yields CASSSGGAGETQYF.

V and J are TRBV5-1 and TRBJ2-3; 7 nucleotides agree with TRBD1. Trimming removed 0 bases from V and 4 bases from J; junction bases left unmatched: 8. Germline values: CDR1 SGHRS, CDR2 YFSETQ. CDR3 length: 16 amino acids. The CDR3 here is CASSLATGSGSDTQYF. CDR3 nucleotides: TGCGCCAGCAGCTTGGCGACAGGGTCTGGATCAGATACGCAGTATTTT.